These 7 T cell receptor beta chains were all obtained from the same sample, sequenced in a study of blood T cells in healthy people across ages. Next came a second PCR, run for about 7 to 12 cycles, which used a sample-barcoded 5' primer along with a J-beta primer mix. Each CDR3 protein is one row after TCRdb ran MiXCR on the 5' RACE reads. The sample has 790,000 or so distinct CDR3 sequences, 56% seen once; the top ten hold roughly 25%. Sequencing input: blood. The receptors originated from a man aged 35 to 55 in good health.

In the case of this clonotype: The junction departs from the called germline gene at one end, perhaps through a read error. The CDR3 region has the DNA TGTGCCGGCAGCGTACCAGGGCTTACTGAAGCTTTCTTT. Residues: CAGSVPGLTEAFF. The chain joins TRBV5-5 to TRBJ1-1; tentative D call: TRBD1 (5 bases). Germline V lookup: CDR1 SGHKS, CDR2 YYEKEE (reference sequence). This CDR3 is 13 amino acids long.

The chain carries TRBV2 and TRBJ1-6, with D tentatively TRBD1 (5 bases). Trimming stripped 9 bases from V and 5 bases from J, with 20 bases between. Germline CDR1 is SNHLY and CDR2 is FYNNEI. This CDR3 spans 16 amino acids. This CDR3 reads CASSLAGLWDNSPLHF. The CDR3 nucleotides are TGTGCCAGTAGTCTCGCAGGGCTATGGGATAATTCACCCCTCCACTTT.

This clonotype was counted only a few times. The CDR3 reads CASSLIGQGIWETQYF. In DNA form, the CDR3 reads TGTGCCAGCAGTTTAATCGGACAGGGAATATGGGAGACCCAGTACTTC. The chain couples TRBV28 to TRBJ2-5, with 8 bases identical to TRBD1. The CDR3 spans 16 residues. Per the germline V gene, CDR1 is MDHEN and CDR2 is SYDVKM. V dropped 2 bases and J dropped 5; count of bases not matched to a gene: 10.

In this sample, this clonotype turned up a few times. This chain connects TRBV20-1 to TRBJ2-3, with D possibly being TRBD2 (6 bases). V was trimmed by 1 base and J by 0 bases, leaving 14 bases between them. This CDR3 contains 16 residues. Germline assignment: CDR1 DFQATT and CDR2 SNEGSKA (reference sequence). The CDR3 here is CSARGGQGLSTDTQYF. Written as DNA, the CDR3 is TGCAGTGCTAGAGGGGGTCAGGGACTTAGCACAGATACGCAGTATTTT.

This clonotype was detected a few times. The V and J genes are TRBV25-1 and TRBJ2-7; D gene unclear. The CDR3 sequence is 15 residues long. Germline V lookup: CDR1 MGHDK, CDR2 SYGVNS. V was shortened by 3 bases and J by 3 bases, with 15 bases between the two germline ends. CDR3 protein: CASSEVTNTNYEQYF. The DNA of the CDR3 is TGTGCCAGCAGTGAGGTGACGAACACCAACTACGAGCAGTACTTC.

The chain joins TRBV4-3 to TRBJ2-1, with D perhaps matching TRBD1 (6 bases). Gene TRBJ2-7 matches the end of the DNA better, so the J call may be wrong. The CDR3 runs to 17 residues. Germline loops: CDR1 LGHNA, CDR2 YSLEER. CDR3 loop: CASSQSRTASPYNEQYF. The CDR3 DNA sequence: TGCGCCAGCAGCCAATCCCGGACAGCATCCCCCTACAATGAGCAGTACTTC.

The chain recombines TRBV2 with TRBJ2-1; 7 positions agree with TRBD1. The V and J ends lost 2 bases and 3 bases, in that order; junction bases with no gene match: 1. Germline CDR1 and CDR2: SNHLY and FYNNEI. The CDR3 covers 14 residues. The CDR3 here is CASSEPGGYNEQFF. The CDR3 DNA reads TGTGCCAGCAGTGAACCAGGGGGCTACAATGAGCAGTTCTTC. The full variable domain, with the rest looked up from reference TRBV2 and TRBJ2-1, is EPEVTQTPSHQVTQMGQEVILRCVPISNHLYFYWYRQILGQKVEFLVSFYNNEISEKSEIFDDQFSVERPDGSNFTLKIRSTKLEDSAMYFCASSEPGGYNEQFFGPGTRLTVL.